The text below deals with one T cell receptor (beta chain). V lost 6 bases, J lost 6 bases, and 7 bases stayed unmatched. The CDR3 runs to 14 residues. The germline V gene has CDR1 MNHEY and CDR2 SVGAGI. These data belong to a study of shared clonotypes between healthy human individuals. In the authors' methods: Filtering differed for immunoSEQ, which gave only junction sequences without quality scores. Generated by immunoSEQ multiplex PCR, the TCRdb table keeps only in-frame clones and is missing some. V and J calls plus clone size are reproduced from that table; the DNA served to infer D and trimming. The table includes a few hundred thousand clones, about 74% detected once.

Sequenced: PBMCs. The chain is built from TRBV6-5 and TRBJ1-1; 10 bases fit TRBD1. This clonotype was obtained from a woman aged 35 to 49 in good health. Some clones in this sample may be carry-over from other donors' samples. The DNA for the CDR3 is TGTGCCAGCAGACGCCGGGACAGGGGCGCTGAAGCTTTCTTT. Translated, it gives CASRRRDRGAEAFF.